The rows below give T cell receptor beta chains drawn from one sample of a study of T cells in Graves' hyperthyroidism and ophthalmopathy. Using its own MiXCR run on the multiplex PCR reads, TCRdb lists one record per CDR3 protein. The data show over 700,000 distinct CDR3 sequences, with roughly 32% seen just once and more than 25% held by the top ten. Sequencing used blood. The receptors shown here come from a woman aged 40 to 50 with Graves' hyperthyroidism. CDR3s include the opening cysteine and the closing phenylalanine or tryptophan. D genes are given only for firm matches. The size field is filled for only some rows; it gives once, few, many or a size class.

d_call: TRBD1; j_call: TRBJ2-7; v_call: TRBV25-1; clone_size: once; cdr3_aa: CASQGARAYEQYF; cdr3_nt: TGTGCCAGTCAGGGGGCGCGGGCCTACGAGCAGTACTTC
d_call: -; j_call: TRBJ2-6; v_call: TRBV7-9; clone_size: -; cdr3_aa: CASSLMIGANVLTF; cdr3_nt: TGTGCCAGCAGCTTGATGATTGGGGCCAACGTCCTGACTTTC
d_call: -; j_call: TRBJ1-2; v_call: TRBV19; clone_size: many; cdr3_aa: CASSISSLVGGNYGYTF; cdr3_nt: TGTGCCAGTAGTATCTCGTCCCTCGTCGGTGGAAACTATGGCTACACCTTC
d_call: TRBD1; j_call: TRBJ2-7; v_call: TRBV7-2; clone_size: -; cdr3_aa: CASSGGQEDYEQYF; cdr3_nt: TGTGCCAGCAGCGGGGGACAGGAGGACTACGAGCAGTACTTC
d_call: -; j_call: TRBJ2-2; v_call: TRBV25-1; clone_size: many; cdr3_aa: CASSESGGYDGELFF; cdr3_nt: TGTGCCAGCAGTGAATCTGGAGGGTATGACGGGGAGCTGTTTTTT
d_call: -; j_call: TRBJ2-2; v_call: TRBV10-3; clone_size: many; cdr3_aa: CAIRTGTQNTGELFF; cdr3_nt: TGTGCCATCAGAACCGGGACTCAGAACACCGGGGAGCTGTTTTTT
d_call: TRBD1; j_call: TRBJ2-7; v_call: TRBV7-8; clone_size: -; cdr3_aa: CASIRTGTGFGEQYF; cdr3_nt: TGTGCCAGCATCCGAACGGGGACAGGGTTCGGCGAGCAGTACTTC
d_call: -; j_call: TRBJ1-6; v_call: TRBV25-1; clone_size: many; cdr3_aa: CASSELVGYLHF; cdr3_nt: TGTGCCAGCAGTGAATTGGTAGGGTACCTCCACTTT
d_call: TRBD2; j_call: TRBJ2-5; v_call: TRBV2; clone_size: -; cdr3_aa: CASGTTIVVGQETQYF; cdr3_nt: TGTGCCAGCGGGACTACAATCGTGGTGGGACAAGAGACCCAGTACTTC
d_call: TRBD1; j_call: TRBJ2-5; v_call: TRBV20-1; clone_size: many; cdr3_aa: CSARADRKETQYF; cdr3_nt: TGCAGTGCTAGAGCGGACAGGAAAGAGACCCAGTACTTC
d_call: -; j_call: TRBJ1-2; v_call: TRBV6-2/TRBV6-3; clone_size: -; cdr3_aa: CASSYFKGGYGYTF; cdr3_nt: TGTGCCAGCAGTTACTTTAAGGGTGGCTATGGCTACACCTTC
d_call: -; j_call: TRBJ1-5; v_call: TRBV7-2; clone_size: once; cdr3_aa: CASSLTYPGQPQHF; cdr3_nt: TGTGCCAGCAGCTTAACGTACCCCGGCCAGCCCCAGCATTTT
d_call: TRBD1; j_call: TRBJ1-2; v_call: TRBV28; clone_size: many; cdr3_aa: CASSSGTGAYGYTF; cdr3_nt: TGCGCCAGCAGTTCCGGGACAGGGGCCTATGGCTACACCTTC
d_call: -; j_call: TRBJ1-2; v_call: TRBV12-3/TRBV12-4; clone_size: few; cdr3_aa: CASSLVGFPTAYGYTF; cdr3_nt: TGTGCCAGCAGTTTAGTTGGGTTTCCGACCGCCTATGGCTACACCTTC
d_call: -; j_call: TRBJ1-1; v_call: TRBV29-1; clone_size: many; cdr3_aa: CSANEGRAVHEAFF; cdr3_nt: TGCAGCGCTAACGAGGGACGCGCCGTCCATGAAGCTTTCTTT
d_call: -; j_call: TRBJ2-5; v_call: TRBV7-9; clone_size: once; cdr3_aa: CASGSTQGTQYF; cdr3_nt: TGTGCATCAGGGTCGACCCAAGGGACCCAGTACTTC
d_call: -; j_call: TRBJ2-7; v_call: TRBV6-2/TRBV6-3; clone_size: few; cdr3_aa: CASSYAGRRGDEQYF; cdr3_nt: TGTGCCAGCAGTTATGCCGGCAGGAGGGGGGACGAGCAGTACTTC
d_call: -; j_call: TRBJ1-6; v_call: TRBV15; clone_size: -; cdr3_aa: CATSRVGAGSPLHF; cdr3_nt: TGTGCCACCAGCAGAGTTGGGGCGGGATCACCCCTCCACTTT
d_call: -; j_call: TRBJ1-2; v_call: TRBV5-1; clone_size: once; cdr3_aa: CASSLADSRSVHGYTF; cdr3_nt: TGCGCCAGCAGCTTGGCGGACAGTAGAAGCGTCCATGGCTACACCTTC
d_call: TRBD2; j_call: TRBJ2-3; v_call: TRBV9; clone_size: -; cdr3_aa: CASSARLAGGVDTQYF; cdr3_nt: TGTGCCAGCAGCGCAAGACTAGCGGGAGGAGTGGACACGCAGTATTTT
d_call: TRBD1; j_call: TRBJ2-3; v_call: TRBV24-1; clone_size: -; cdr3_aa: CATEGQYTDTQYF; cdr3_nt: TGTGCCACCGAGGGACAGTACACAGATACGCAGTATTTT
d_call: TRBD1; j_call: TRBJ2-7; v_call: TRBV29-1; clone_size: -; cdr3_aa: CSVIYRGRHEQYF; cdr3_nt: TGCAGCGTTATCTACAGGGGGCGTCACGAGCAGTACTTC
d_call: -; j_call: TRBJ1-2; v_call: TRBV10-3; clone_size: many; cdr3_aa: CAISESVGKGYTF; cdr3_nt: TGTGCCATCAGTGAGTCGGTGGGGAAGGGCTACACCTTC
d_call: -; j_call: TRBJ1-1; v_call: TRBV10-3; clone_size: many; cdr3_aa: CAISESPGRGDTEAFF; cdr3_nt: TGTGCCATCAGTGAGTCTCCGGGGCGAGGGGACACTGAAGCTTTCTTT
d_call: -; j_call: TRBJ2-7; v_call: TRBV7-3; clone_size: few; cdr3_aa: CASSVGRFMGGTYEQYF; cdr3_nt: TGTGCCAGCAGCGTGGGGCGATTTATGGGGGGAACCTACGAGCAGTACTTC
d_call: TRBD1; j_call: TRBJ1-4; v_call: TRBV6-2/TRBV6-3; clone_size: -; cdr3_aa: CASSSDRGMFGKLFF; cdr3_nt: TGTGCCAGCAGTTCCGACAGGGGAATGTTTGGAAAACTGTTTTTT
d_call: TRBD2; j_call: TRBJ2-2; v_call: TRBV6-2/TRBV6-3; clone_size: -; cdr3_aa: CASRRGLAGTGELFF; cdr3_nt: TGTGCCAGCAGACGCGGACTAGCGGGGACCGGGGAGCTGTTTTTT
d_call: -; j_call: TRBJ1-1; v_call: TRBV7-9; clone_size: -; cdr3_aa: CASSIRLDGPNTEAFF; cdr3_nt: TGTGCCAGCAGCATACGACTGGACGGGCCGAACACTGAAGCTTTCTTT
d_call: -; j_call: TRBJ2-7; v_call: TRBV7-2; clone_size: many; cdr3_aa: CASSTALNYEQYF; cdr3_nt: TGTGCCAGCAGTACCGCTCTAAACTACGAGCAGTACTTC
d_call: -; j_call: TRBJ1-1; v_call: TRBV2; clone_size: few; cdr3_aa: CASNKGSTEAFF; cdr3_nt: TGTGCCAGCAATAAGGGAAGCACTGAAGCTTTCTTT
d_call: -; j_call: TRBJ2-7; v_call: TRBV18; clone_size: few; cdr3_aa: CASSQIPSYEQYF; cdr3_nt: TGTGCCAGCTCCCAGATACCCTCGTACGAGCAGTACTTC
d_call: TRBD1; j_call: TRBJ1-1; v_call: TRBV20-1; clone_size: -; cdr3_aa: CSAPRGGRGTEAFF; cdr3_nt: TGCAGTGCCCCGAGAGGGGGCAGGGGCACTGAAGCTTTCTTT
d_call: -; j_call: TRBJ2-5; v_call: TRBV2; clone_size: many; cdr3_aa: CASSVVDQGQETQYF; cdr3_nt: TGTGCCAGCAGTGTTGTTGATCAGGGGCAAGAGACCCAGTACTTC
d_call: -; j_call: TRBJ1-3; v_call: TRBV28; clone_size: -; cdr3_aa: CASSLSLAVDTIYF; cdr3_nt: TGTGCCAGCAGTTTATCATTGGCCGTAGACACCATATATTTT
d_call: -; j_call: TRBJ1-1; v_call: TRBV19; clone_size: many; cdr3_aa: CASSILGHTEAFF; cdr3_nt: TGTGCCAGTAGTATATTGGGCCACACTGAAGCTTTCTTT
d_call: -; j_call: TRBJ1-5; v_call: TRBV7-8; clone_size: -; cdr3_aa: CASSPQGLGNQPQHF; cdr3_nt: TGTGCCAGCAGTCCCCAGGGGTTGGGCAATCAGCCCCAGCATTTT
d_call: -; j_call: TRBJ1-5; v_call: TRBV25-1; clone_size: many; cdr3_aa: CASSELRSNQPQHF; cdr3_nt: TGTGCCAGCAGTGAATTGAGGAGCAATCAGCCCCAGCATTTT
d_call: -; j_call: TRBJ1-1; v_call: TRBV19; clone_size: -; cdr3_aa: CASSTRDESEAFF; cdr3_nt: TGTGCCAGTAGTACCCGGGACGAATCTGAAGCTTTCTTT
d_call: -; j_call: TRBJ2-2; v_call: TRBV6-1; clone_size: -; cdr3_aa: CASTNSGRLWGLLFF; cdr3_nt: TGTGCCAGCACCAACTCGGGGCGATTGTGGGGTTTGCTGTTTTTT
d_call: TRBD1; j_call: TRBJ2-7; v_call: TRBV7-2; clone_size: -; cdr3_aa: CASSIPRDRNYEQYF; cdr3_nt: TGTGCCAGCAGCATACCAAGGGACAGGAACTACGAGCAGTACTTC
d_call: -; j_call: TRBJ2-3; v_call: TRBV9; clone_size: -; cdr3_aa: CASSVGPSGPHTDTQYF; cdr3_nt: TGTGCCAGCAGCGTAGGTCCGTCGGGGCCACACACAGATACGCAGTATTTT
d_call: TRBD1; j_call: TRBJ1-1; v_call: TRBV25-1; clone_size: -; cdr3_aa: CASSYSKTGITEAFF; cdr3_nt: TGTGCCAGCAGTTACTCGAAGACAGGGATCACTGAAGCTTTCTTT
d_call: -; j_call: TRBJ1-1; v_call: TRBV29-1; clone_size: few; cdr3_aa: CSSATGTWGTEAFF; cdr3_nt: TGCAGCTCCGCGACCGGGACCTGGGGGACTGAAGCTTTCTTT
d_call: -; j_call: TRBJ1-3; v_call: TRBV5-6; clone_size: few; cdr3_aa: CASSYFDPGNTIYF; cdr3_nt: TGTGCCAGCAGCTACTTCGACCCTGGAAACACCATATATTTT
d_call: -; j_call: TRBJ1-2; v_call: TRBV11-2; clone_size: few; cdr3_aa: CASSQGFDGPGGYGYTF; cdr3_nt: TGCGCCAGCAGCCAAGGATTTGACGGTCCCGGGGGTTATGGCTACACCTTC
d_call: -; j_call: TRBJ1-2; v_call: TRBV7-9; clone_size: few; cdr3_aa: CASSQLVRPVNYGYTF; cdr3_nt: TGTGCCAGCAGCCAACTAGTCCGGCCGGTAAACTATGGCTACACCTTC
d_call: -; j_call: TRBJ1-6; v_call: TRBV19; clone_size: many; cdr3_aa: CASRNEGNSPLHF; cdr3_nt: TGTGCCAGTAGGAACGAAGGGAATTCACCCCTCCACTTT
d_call: -; j_call: TRBJ2-7; v_call: TRBV6-5; clone_size: many; cdr3_aa: CASIQDGPSPPYF; cdr3_nt: TGTGCCAGCATCCAAGACGGACCGTCACCTCCGTACTTC
d_call: -; j_call: TRBJ1-2; v_call: TRBV5-6; clone_size: -; cdr3_aa: CASSGRKLTYGYTF; cdr3_nt: TGTGCCAGCAGCGGGCGGAAGCTAACCTATGGCTACACCTTC
d_call: -; j_call: TRBJ2-7; v_call: TRBV6-5; clone_size: few; cdr3_aa: CASSYPFGSLTYEQYF; cdr3_nt: TGTGCCAGCAGTTACCCTTTCGGCTCCCTTACCTACGAGCAGTACTTC
d_call: -; j_call: TRBJ2-7; v_call: TRBV20-1; clone_size: -; cdr3_aa: CSAMGQEGNEQYF; cdr3_nt: TGCAGTGCTATGGGGCAGGAAGGGAACGAGCAGTACTTC